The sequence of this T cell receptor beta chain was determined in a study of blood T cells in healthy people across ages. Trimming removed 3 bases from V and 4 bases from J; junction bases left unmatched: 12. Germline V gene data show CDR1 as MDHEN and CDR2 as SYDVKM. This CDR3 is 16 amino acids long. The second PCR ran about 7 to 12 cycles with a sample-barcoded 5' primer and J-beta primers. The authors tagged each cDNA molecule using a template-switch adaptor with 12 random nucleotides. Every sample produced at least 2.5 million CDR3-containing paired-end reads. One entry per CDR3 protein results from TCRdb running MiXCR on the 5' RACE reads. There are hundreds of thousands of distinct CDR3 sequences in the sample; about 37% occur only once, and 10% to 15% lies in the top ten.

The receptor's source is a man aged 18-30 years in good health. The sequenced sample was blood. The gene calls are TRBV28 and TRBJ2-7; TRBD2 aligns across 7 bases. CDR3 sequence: CASSFGSTSVGYEQYF. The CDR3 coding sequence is TGTGCCAGCAGTTTTGGGTCCACTAGCGTCGGATACGAGCAGTACTTC.